The 25 T cell receptor beta chains below were found in one sample sequenced in a study of response to subunit inactivated influenza vaccine (dated by TCRdb to about 2018). This specimen's time point label, per the study, means: approximately 47 days after influenza vaccine administration. Libraries were built with RT-PCR. TCRdb records Illumina HiSeq 2500 as the sequencer. In TCRdb, the public reads were trimmed at Q25 with fastp and aligned with MiXCR, with productive beta chains retained. When rows share a CDR3 protein, they turn into one entry using the most common DNA and genes. The sample records hundreds of thousands of distinct CDR3 sequences, over 10% of which are singletons. The ten largest clones add up to around 13% of the sample. The sequences come from PBMCs from blood, collected more than 35 days after vaccination. These receptors all stem from a man aged 50-60 years who received an inactivated influenza vaccine. Donor details come from another sample of the same person, matched by shared clones.

A few counts support this clonotype. The chain recombines TRBV7-2 with TRBJ1-5; 8 nucleotides line up with TRBD1. Per germline, CDR1 SGHTA and CDR2 FQGNSA. The CDR3 has 15 amino acids. The V and J ends lost 5 bases and 3 bases, in that order; junction bases with no gene match: 6. CDR3 region: CASSAGTGHNQPQHF. The DNA for the CDR3 is TGTGCCAGCAGCGCCGGGACAGGACACAATCAGCCCCAGCATTTT.

In this sample, this clonotype turned up a few times. V gene TRBV20-1 combines with J gene TRBJ2-3, with TRBD2 as a possible D gene (5 bases). The germline gives CDR1 DFQATT, CDR2 SNEGSKA (reference sequence). Between the trimmed V and J ends, which lost 6 bases and 0 bases, there was a span of 10 bases. The CDR3 length is 13 residues. This CDR3 is CSAFRTSTDTQYF. CDR3 nucleotide sequence: TGCAGTGCCTTCCGGACTAGCACAGATACGCAGTATTTT.

This clonotype was detected many times. This chain links TRBV7-8 with TRBJ2-1; TRBD2 matches at 16 bases. CDR1 and CDR2 (germline): SGHVS, FQNEAQ. The CDR3 consists of 17 residues. V lost 2 bases to trimming and J lost 8 bases; unmatched junction nucleotides: 6. The CDR3 bases are TGTGCCAGCAGCTTATGGGGACTAGCGGGGGGGCAGTATGAGCAGTTCTTC. This codes for CASSLWGLAGGQYEQFF.

The rearrangement uses TRBV5-1 and TRBJ1-1; 7 nucleotides line up with TRBD1. Germline V gene data show CDR1 as SGHRS and CDR2 as YFSETQ. V lost 4 bases and J lost 6; bases outside the gene matches: 9. There are 14 residues in the CDR3. DNA of the CDR3: TGCGCCAGCAGCACTCAGACAGGGAGCCCTGAAGCTTTCTTT. Amino acids: CASSTQTGSPEAFF. Together with reference TRBV5-1 and TRBJ1-1, the CDR3 gives the full variable domain: KAGVTQTPRYLIKTRGQQVTLSCSPISGHRSVSWYQQTPGQGLQFLFEYFSETQRNKGNFPGRFSGRQFSNSRSEMNVSTLELGDSALYLCASSTQTGSPEAFFGQGTRLTVV.

In this sample, this clonotype turned up many times. The gene calls are TRBV7-3 and TRBJ2-1; D not resolved. The V and J ends lost 3 bases and 3 bases respectively, with 18 bases between them. Germline V CDR1 and CDR2: SGHTA, FQGTGA. The CDR3 runs to 17 residues. For the CDR3, the DNA is TGTGCCAGCAGCTTCGAGAGTATGGGGTCATTCTACAATGAGCAGTTCTTC. Protein product: CASSFESMGSFYNEQFF.

This clonotype was seen repeatedly, ten times or more. V gene TRBV28 combines with J gene TRBJ1-5; no reliable D call. Trimming stripped 4 bases from V and 6 bases from J, with 22 bases between. CDR3 length equals 17 residues. CDR1 is MDHEN and CDR2 is SYDVKM in the germline V gene. The CDR3 region has the DNA TGTGCCAGCAGTTCGTTATCATCCGGACTTTTCACTCAGCCCCAGCATTTT. This encodes CASSSLSSGLFTQPQHF.

The CDR3 DNA reads TGTGCCAGCAGCTTAGCTCGTGCGGGGAGCACAGATACGCAGTATTTT. Its translation is CASSLARAGSTDTQYF. The chain couples TRBV7-2 to TRBJ2-3; weak D call: TRBD2 (6 bases). Germline V CDR1 and CDR2: SGHTA, FQGNSA. V lost 0 bases and J lost 0, with 10 bases in between. This CDR3 is 16 amino acids long.

In this sample, this clonotype turned up a few times. The CDR3 DNA reads TGTGCCAGCAAAACCCTGGTCGTAAGCGGGGGGTACAATGAGCAGTTCTTC. Its protein product is CASKTLVVSGGYNEQFF. V and J are TRBV6-2 or TRBV6-3 and TRBJ2-1, with 9 bases lining up with TRBD2. V shed 7 bases, J shed 4 bases, and the junction held 14 bases outside the gene matches. The CDR3 is 17 amino acids. Germline V gives CDR1 MNHEY, CDR2 SVGEGT.

This clonotype showed up just a few times. This chain joins TRBV7-9 and TRBJ2-1, with 11 nucleotides matching TRBD2. In germline, CDR1 is SEHNR, CDR2 FQNEAQ (reference sequence). This CDR3 is 15 amino acids long. With V trimmed by 5 bases and J by 10 bases, 10 bases remained unmatched. In nucleotides, the CDR3 is TGTGCCAGCAGCCCCGCCGGACTAGCGGGTGGGGAGCAGTTCTTC. It specifies CASSPAGLAGGEQFF.

This clonotype has more than one count but fewer than ten. The chain employs TRBV5-1 and TRBJ1-2; D remains ambiguous. The CDR3 consists of 14 residues. V was trimmed by 0 bases and J by 4 bases, leaving 10 bases between them. The germline V gene has CDR1 SGHRS and CDR2 YFSETQ. CDR3 region: CASSLEYSTYGYTF. The CDR3 DNA reads TGCGCCAGCAGCTTGGAGTACTCTACCTATGGCTACACCTTC.

This chain uses TRBV6-5 with TRBJ2-5; tentatively, D is TRBD1 or TRBD2 (5 bases each). V lost 2 bases and J lost 1, with 14 bases in between. The CDR3 loop spans 16 amino acids. CDR1 is MNHEY and CDR2 is SVGAGI in the germline V gene. The CDR3: CASSYGHGTRQETQYF. In nucleotides, the CDR3 is TGTGCCAGCAGTTACGGCCACGGGACCCGCCAAGAGACCCAGTACTTC.

This clonotype was observed a few times. The chain links TRBV5-5 to TRBJ1-4; D possibly corresponds to TRBD1 (5 bases). The CDR3 runs 14 residues. Deletions cut 1 base from V and 8 bases from J, with 12 bases between. Germline assignment: CDR1 SGHKS and CDR2 YYEKEE (reference sequence). Here the CDR3 DNA reads TGTGCCAGCAGCTTGTACGTAAAGGGGGAAAAACTGTTTTTT. Translation: CASSLYVKGEKLFF.

There are many counts of this clonotype. J is TRBJ1-5 and V is TRBV12-3 or TRBV12-4; 7 bases agree with TRBD1. The junction had 4 bases not matched to a gene; V was cut back by 3 bases and J by 2 bases. This CDR3 is 15 amino acids long. CDR3: CASSLADRGNQPQHF. As DNA, the CDR3 is TGTGCCAGCAGTTTGGCAGACAGGGGCAATCAGCCCCAGCATTTT.

The chain has TRBV29-1 and TRBJ1-2; maybe TRBD1 (5 bases). The CDR3 length is 13 residues. V was cut by 6 bases and J by 2 bases, with 13 bases left in between. CDR1 is SQVTM and CDR2 is ANQGSEA in the germline V gene. The CDR3 spells CSVSRDRNYGYTF. The DNA of the CDR3 is TGCAGCGTGTCCCGGGACCGAAACTATGGCTACACCTTC.

The rearrangement links TRBV11-2 to TRBJ1-2; 8 positions agree with TRBD1. The germline CDR1 and CDR2 sequences are SGHAT and FQNNGV. This CDR3 contains 15 residues. The V and J ends lost 5 bases and 7 bases, in that order; junction bases with no gene match: 12. CDR3 sequence (DNA): TGTGCCAGCAGCCCCAGACGGACAGGGTTGAGTGGCTACACCTTC. Translating gives CASSPRRTGLSGYTF.

The chain links TRBV5-1 to TRBJ2-3; unclear D gene. Germline-derived CDR1 and CDR2 are SGHRS and YFSETQ. With 4 bases removed from V and 3 bases from J, the gap between germline ends came to 6 bases. The CDR3 is 12 residues long. The CDR3 spells CASSINTDTQYF. The CDR3 DNA reads as TGCGCCAGCAGCATAAATACAGATACGCAGTATTTT.

The chain employs TRBV7-2 and TRBJ2-7; D not resolved. Germline V gene sequence: CDR1 SGHTA, CDR2 FQGNSA. The CDR3 contains 15 residues. V was pared by 6 bases and J by 3 bases, with 18 bases between. CDR3 sequence reads: CASRLALDPRYEQYF. CDR3 bases: TGTGCCAGCAGGTTGGCCCTGGACCCGCGCTACGAGCAGTACTTC.

This chain connects TRBV20-1 to TRBJ2-1; no clear D. The CDR3 loop spans 14 amino acids. CDR1 is DFQATT and CDR2 is SNEGSKA in the germline V gene (reference sequence). V was clipped by 2 bases and J by 4 bases, with 12 bases between them. Written as DNA, the CDR3 is TGCAGTGCTAGAACTACTCTAGGGTACAATGAGCAGTTCTTC. This sequence encodes CSARTTLGYNEQFF.

V usage is TRBV24-1 and J usage is TRBJ2-3; TRBD1 aligns across 12 bases. This CDR3 has 17 residues. The germline gives CDR1 KGHDR, CDR2 SFDVKD. Trimming cost V 2 bases and J 5 bases; bases outside gene matches: 7. The CDR3 sequence: CATSDWARDRGQDTQYF. DNA of the CDR3: TGTGCCACCAGTGATTGGGCCCGGGACAGGGGGCAAGATACGCAGTATTTT.

This clonotype turned up a few times. This rearrangement joins TRBV20-1 to TRBJ1-5; a possible D gene is TRBD1 (5 bases). The CDR3 sequence is 14 residues long. Germline CDR1 reads DFQATT; CDR2 reads SNEGSKA (reference sequence). The V end was cut by 5 bases, the J end by 7 bases, with 18 bases between. CDR3 residues: CSAFKTDPSQPQHF. The DNA for the CDR3 is TGCAGTGCTTTTAAGACAGACCCGAGCCAGCCCCAGCATTTT.

This clonotype was seen a few times. The chain is built from TRBV5-1 and TRBJ2-1; D is undetermined. CDR1 SGHRS and CDR2 YFSETQ come from the germline V gene. This CDR3 is built from 14 residues. Trimming stripped 6 bases from V and 4 bases from J, with 14 bases between. The chain's CDR3 is CASTLVGRYNEQFF. In nucleotides, the CDR3 is TGCGCCAGCACTCTGGTCGGTAGGTACAATGAGCAGTTCTTC.

This chain links TRBV5-5 with TRBJ2-1; TRBD2 matches at 14 bases. Trimming took 4 bases from V and 6 from J; bases not matched to a gene: 3. Germline-derived CDR1 and CDR2 are SGHKS and YYEKEE (reference sequence). This CDR3 has 15 residues. The CDR3 DNA reads TGTGCCAGCAGCGCCGGGACTAGCGGGGGCAATGAGCAGTTCTTC. This sequence encodes CASSAGTSGGNEQFF.

V is TRBV12-3 or TRBV12-4 and J is TRBJ2-5, with 7 bases that match TRBD1. The ends lost 5 bases at V and 5 bases at J; junction bases unmatched: 14. CDR3 length: 16 residues. The CDR3 here is CASSPSTGSAGETQYF. Here the CDR3 DNA reads TGTGCCAGCAGTCCCTCGACAGGGTCAGCTGGGGAGACCCAGTACTTC.

This chain joins TRBV10-2 and TRBJ1-5; D perhaps matches TRBD1 (5 bases). The germline CDR1 and CDR2 sequences are WSHSY and SAAADI. There are 15 residues in the CDR3. V shed 0 bases and J shed 5 bases, with 11 bases lying between them. In DNA form, the CDR3 reads TGCGCCAGCAGTGAGTCGGGGGAGGGCTATCAGCCCCAGCATTTT. Residues: CASSESGEGYQPQHF.

This clonotype was seen a few times. J is TRBJ2-7 and V is TRBV6-2 or TRBV6-3; tentatively, D is TRBD1 (5 bases). This CDR3 has 13 amino acids. V was trimmed by 5 bases and J by 12 bases, leaving 20 bases between them. Germline-derived CDR1 and CDR2 are MNHEY and SVGEGT. The CDR3 protein is CASSPLVQGSVYF. CDR3 DNA: TGTGCCAGCAGTCCCTTGGTCCAGGGCAGCGTGTACTTC.